The 2 T cell receptor beta chains below come from one sample, sequenced in a study of vaccination and CD4 T cells after COVID-19. Sequence data for DNA of cultured CD4+ T cells were generated by the Oncomine TCR Beta short-read assay. TCRdb re-derived calls from the PCR reads in MiXCR, one entry per CDR3 protein. The repertoire holds approximately 19,000 distinct CDR3 sequences, with around 80% as singletons. Treatment noted: roughly 10-day PBMC culture with coronavirus spike peptide pools or control peptides (ViraFEST assay). Antigens of these TCRs are unknown. The input for sequencing was CD4+ T cells from blood, cultured in vitro, taken after SARS-CoV-2 vaccination. These receptors were taken from a human donor who received a COVID-19 vaccine.

DNA of the CDR3: TGTGCCAGCAGACCGAGGGGGACAGGGGAAGACTACGAGCAGTACTTC. It codes for CASRPRGTGEDYEQYF. The chain couples TRBV2 to TRBJ2-7; TRBD1 agrees at 10 bases. CDR1 is SNHLY and CDR2 is FYNNEI in the germline V gene. With V trimmed by 6 bases and J by 3 bases, 11 bases remained unmatched. The CDR3 length is 16 residues.

V usage is TRBV30 and J usage is TRBJ2-2; D is uncertain. The germline V gene has CDR1 GTSNPN and CDR2 SVGIG (reference sequence). This CDR3 is built from 13 residues. V lost 0 bases, J lost 5 bases, and 7 bases lay in between. CDR3 sequence (DNA): TGTGCCTGGAGTGTGGGTGGGACCGGGGAGCTGTTTTTT. Its protein product is CAWSVGGTGELFF.